The 11 T cell receptor beta chains below were found in one sample sequenced in a study of blood T cells in healthy people across ages. Primers used in a second PCR of about 6 to 11 cycles were a sample-barcoded 5' primer and a J-beta primer mix. TCRdb passed the 5' RACE reads through MiXCR, listing each CDR3 protein once. This sample has about 1,400,000 distinct CDR3 sequences, with approximately 59% found just once. Sequencing was performed on blood. The receptors here all came from a young man in good health.

This clonotype was counted only a few times. The chain's CDR3 is CASSQPREAPRGYTF. In DNA, the CDR3 is TGCGCCAGCAGCCAACCTCGAGAGGCCCCGAGGGGCTACACCTTC. The J gene is TRBJ1-2, the V gene TRBV4-1; the D is unclear. Germline values: CDR1 MGHRA, CDR2 YSYEKL. Trimming left V 2 bases short and J 8 bases short, with 18 bases between. The CDR3 has 15 amino acids.

V gene TRBV5-1 combines with J gene TRBJ2-1; D is possibly TRBD1 (6 bases). CDR1 is SGHRS, CDR2 YFSETQ, per germline. The CDR3 has 15 residues. V was cut by 0 bases and J by 3 bases, with 10 bases left in between. The CDR3 sequence: CASSLAPGVYNEQFF. The CDR3 nucleotides are TGCGCCAGCAGCTTGGCGCCAGGGGTCTACAATGAGCAGTTCTTC.

The rearrangement joins TRBV20-1 to TRBJ1-2; D is perhaps TRBD1 (5 bases). Per the germline V gene, CDR1 is DFQATT and CDR2 is SNEGSKA (reference sequence). The germline V and J ends were trimmed by 5 bases and 4 bases, with 17 bases remaining between them. CDR3 length equals 14 residues. Here the CDR3 reads CSAWDGAGGYGYTF. The CDR3 DNA sequence: TGCAGTGCTTGGGACGGCGCCGGGGGCTATGGCTACACCTTC.

V usage is TRBV10-3 and J usage is TRBJ2-7; D gene unclear. V dropped 3 bases and J dropped 3 bases, with 6 bases sitting between them. In germline, CDR1 is ENHRY, CDR2 SYGVKD. The CDR3 extends over 12 amino acids. Here the CDR3 reads CAISDRGYEQYF. CDR3 in DNA: TGTGCCATCAGTGATCGTGGCTACGAGCAGTACTTC.

The chain carries TRBV7-2 and TRBJ2-6, with D possibly TRBD1 on 6 matching bases. In germline, CDR1 is SGHTA, CDR2 FQGNSA. This CDR3 has 19 residues. V was trimmed by 2 bases and J by 0 bases, leaving 17 bases between them. CDR3 coding DNA: TGTGCCAGCAGCTTATTAGGGAACAGGGATATCTCTGGGGCCAACGTCCTGACTTTC. It translates to CASSLLGNRDISGANVLTF. Supplemented by reference TRBV7-2 and TRBJ2-6, the full variable domain reads GAGVSQSPSNKVTEKGKDVELRCDPISGHTALYWYRQSLGQGLEFLIYFQGNSAPDKSGLPSDRFSAERTGGSVSTLTIQRTQQEDSAVYLCASSLLGNRDISGANVLTFGAGSRLTVL.

The V and J genes are TRBV12-3 or TRBV12-4 and TRBJ2-1; D assignment may be TRBD1 or TRBD2 (5 bases each). V lost 0 bases and J 9 bases, leaving 9 bases between the germline ends. CDR3 length: 13 residues. CDR3 sequence (DNA): TGTGCCAGCAGTTTAGCGGAGAGGGGTGAGCAGTTCTTC. Its translation: CASSLAERGEQFF.

In DNA, the CDR3 is TGTGCCAGCAGCTTAAATTCTTCACCCCTCCACTTT. Protein sequence: CASSLNSSPLHF. The chain uses TRBV7-9 and TRBJ1-6, with D uncertain. Germline assignment: CDR1 SEHNR and CDR2 FQNEAQ (reference sequence). The CDR3 covers 12 residues. Trimming left V 2 bases short and J 9 bases short, with 5 bases between.

J is TRBJ2-1 and V is TRBV7-2; D is perhaps TRBD1 or TRBD2 (5 bases each). The assigned J gene may be wrong: the sequence end matches TRBJ2-7 better. The CDR3 extends over 16 amino acids. Germline V lookup: CDR1 SGHTA, CDR2 FQGNSA. CDR3 DNA: TGTGCCAGCAGCACTAGTGGCTCAGGGCTCTACAATGAGCAGTACTTC. It encodes CASSTSGSGLYNEQYF.

J is TRBJ2-2 and V is TRBV7-8; D not resolved. Germline assignment: CDR1 SGHVS and CDR2 FQNEAQ. The CDR3 is 14 residues long. The V gene lost 4 bases and the J gene lost 6 bases, with 12 bases spanning the gap. The CDR3 coding sequence is TGTGCCAGCAGCTCAACTTTAAACGCCGGGGAGCTGTTTTTT. Amino acids: CASSSTLNAGELFF.

This clonotype was seen only once. The chain recombines TRBV29-1 with TRBJ1-2; 9 bases align to TRBD1. CDR1 and CDR2 from the germline V gene are SQVTM and ANQGSEA. CDR3 length: 14 amino acids. The junction had 11 bases not matched to a gene; V was cut back by 5 bases and J by 7 bases. CDR3 sequence reads: CSVLFLQGAGGYTF. The CDR3 region has the DNA TGCAGCGTTCTTTTCTTACAGGGGGCGGGTGGCTACACCTTC.

J is TRBJ2-5 and V is TRBV10-3; D assignment may be TRBD1 or TRBD2 (5 bases each). This CDR3 spans 13 amino acids. The ends were cut back, 2 bases at V and 11 bases at J, with 15 bases in the middle. Germline assignment: CDR1 ENHRY and CDR2 SYGVKD. The CDR3 sequence: CAISELQGPEQYF. The CDR3 nucleotides read TGTGCCATCAGTGAGCTCCAGGGACCAGAGCAGTACTTC.